Listed below are T cell receptor beta chains from one sample, sequenced in a study of shared clonotypes between healthy human individuals. The data were produced by immunoSEQ multiplex PCR, yet TCRdb's version contains in-frame clones alone and is incomplete. Seen here are about 2.1 million clones, over 85% observed once, and the top ten hold around 1.8%. Sequenced: naive CD8+ T cells from PBMCs. These receptors all stem from a man younger than 35 in good health. Some clones in this sample may be carry-over from other donors' samples. Both conserved end residues are part of each CDR3. D genes are given only for firm matches. Clone size, where shown, is once, few, many, or a class for clones that have expanded.

clone_size j_call cdr3_length v_call d_call cdr3_nt cdr3_aa
. TRBJ1-1 14 TRBV5-1 . TGCGCCAGCAGCGCTGTCTCCCTCGACACTGAAGCTTTCTTT CASSAVSLDTEAFF
. TRBJ2-1 16 TRBV6-6 . TGTGCCAGCAGTTACTCTAGAAAGGGGGAGAACAATGAGCAGTTCTTC CASSYSRKGENNEQFF
. TRBJ2-1 15 TRBV9 . TGTGCCAGCAGCGTAGAAGGGGCGCCGGTTGATGAGCAGTTCTTC CASSVEGAPVDEQFF
. TRBJ2-7 12 TRBV11-2 . TGTGCCAGCAGCCCCGACAGCTACGAGCAGTACTTC CASSPDSYEQYF
. TRBJ2-7 14 TRBV10-3 . TGTGCCATCAGTGACGCGGGGCAGGGTCACGAGCAGTACTTC CAISDAGQGHEQYF
. TRBJ2-7 15 TRBV28 . TGTGCCAGCAGTTTACCCGCAGGGAATACCTACGAGCAGTACTTC CASSLPAGNTYEQYF
. TRBJ1-1 10 TRBV6-1 . TGTGCCAGCACCAGCACTGAAGCTTTCTTT CASTSTEAFF
. TRBJ2-3 15 TRBV9 . TGTGCCAGCAGCGTAGGTTATGGCCGTACAGATACGCAGTATTTT CASSVGYGRTDTQYF
. TRBJ2-6 18 TRBV28 TRBD1 TGTGCCAGCAGCGAACCGGGACAGGGGGCGCTTGGGGCCAACGTCCTGACTTTC CASSEPGQGALGANVLTF
. TRBJ2-3 13 TRBV9 . TGTGCCAGCAGCGCGCTAGCGCGGGATACGCAGTATTTT CASSALARDTQYF
. TRBJ2-1 15 TRBV5-1 TRBD1 TGCGCCAGCAGCTGGAGACAGGGGAATTACAATGAGCAGTTCTTC CASSWRQGNYNEQFF
. TRBJ2-3 16 TRBV9 TRBD1 TGTGCCAGCAGCGTTCGAGACAGGGCTTACACAGATACGCAGTATTTT CASSVRDRAYTDTQYF
few TRBJ1-2 13 TRBV9 . TGTGCCAGCAGTGGTGACACTTACTATGGCTACACCTTC CASSGDTYYGYTF
. TRBJ2-5 14 TRBV9 TRBD2 TGTGCCAGCAGCGGTAGCGGGAGCGGCGAGACCCAGTACTTC CASSGSGSGETQYF
few TRBJ1-2 13 TRBV6-5 . TGTGCCAGCAGTTACTCGAGTATGGGTGGCTACACCTTC CASSYSSMGGYTF
once TRBJ2-5 15 TRBV7-8 TRBD1 TGTGCCAGCAGCTTAGCGGCCAGGGGGCGGGAGACCCAGTACTTC CASSLAARGRETQYF
. TRBJ2-6 15 TRBV7-9 . TGTGCCAGCAGCCTAAACAGCTCTGGGGCCAACGTCCTGACTTTC CASSLNSSGANVLTF
few TRBJ2-7 15 TRBV4-1 . TGCGCCAGCAGCCAAGACTCCTCGCCGAGGTACGAGCAGTACTTC CASSQDSSPRYEQYF
. TRBJ2-1 11 TRBV2 . TGTGCCAGCAGTGAGGGGACTGTAAGGCTCTTC CASSEGTVRLF
. TRBJ1-1 14 TRBV29-1 . TGCAGCGTTGAGAGGGAGGGGTGGAACACTGAAGCTTTCTTT CSVEREGWNTEAFF
. TRBJ2-2 14 TRBV19 . TGTGCCAGTAGCAGGAGTACGAACACCGGGGAGCTGTTTTTT CASSRSTNTGELFF
once TRBJ2-4 15 TRBV19 . TGTGCCAGTAGTATTTTTGGGGCCCCCAAAAACATTCAGTACTTC CASSIFGAPKNIQYF